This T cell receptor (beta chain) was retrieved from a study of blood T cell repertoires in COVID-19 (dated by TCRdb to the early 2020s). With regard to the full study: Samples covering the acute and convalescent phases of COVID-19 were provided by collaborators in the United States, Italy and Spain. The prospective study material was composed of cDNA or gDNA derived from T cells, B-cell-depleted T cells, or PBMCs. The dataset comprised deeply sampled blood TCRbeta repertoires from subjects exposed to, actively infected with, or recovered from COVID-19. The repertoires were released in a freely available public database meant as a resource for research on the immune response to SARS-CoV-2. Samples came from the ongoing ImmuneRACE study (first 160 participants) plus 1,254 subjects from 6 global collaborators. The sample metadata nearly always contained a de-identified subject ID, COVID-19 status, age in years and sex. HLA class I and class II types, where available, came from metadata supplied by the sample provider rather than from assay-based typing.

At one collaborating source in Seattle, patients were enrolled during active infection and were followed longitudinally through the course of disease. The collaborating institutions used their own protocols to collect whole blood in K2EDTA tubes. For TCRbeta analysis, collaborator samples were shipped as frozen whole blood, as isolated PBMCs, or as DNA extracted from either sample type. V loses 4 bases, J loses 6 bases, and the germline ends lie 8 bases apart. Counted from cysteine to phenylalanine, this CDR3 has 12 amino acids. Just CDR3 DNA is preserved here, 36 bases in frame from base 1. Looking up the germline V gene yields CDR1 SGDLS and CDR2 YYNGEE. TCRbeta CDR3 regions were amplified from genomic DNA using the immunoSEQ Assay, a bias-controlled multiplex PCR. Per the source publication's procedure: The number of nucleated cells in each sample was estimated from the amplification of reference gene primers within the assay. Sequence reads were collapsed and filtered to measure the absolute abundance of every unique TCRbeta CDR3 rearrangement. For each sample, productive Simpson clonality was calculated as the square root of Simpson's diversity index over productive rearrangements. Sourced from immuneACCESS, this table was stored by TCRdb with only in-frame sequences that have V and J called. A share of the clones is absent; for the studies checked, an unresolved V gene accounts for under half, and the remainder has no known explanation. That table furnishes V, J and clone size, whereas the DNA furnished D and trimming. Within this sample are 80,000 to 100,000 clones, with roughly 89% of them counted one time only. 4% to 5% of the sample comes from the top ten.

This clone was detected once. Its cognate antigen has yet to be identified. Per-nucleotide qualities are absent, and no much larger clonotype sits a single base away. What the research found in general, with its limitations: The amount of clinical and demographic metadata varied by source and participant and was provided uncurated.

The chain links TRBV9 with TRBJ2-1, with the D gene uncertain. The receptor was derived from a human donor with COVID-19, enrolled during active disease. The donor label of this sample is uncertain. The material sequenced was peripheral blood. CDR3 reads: CASSNSVNEQFF. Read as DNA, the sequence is TGTGCCAGCAGCAACTCGGTCAATGAGCAGTTCTTC.